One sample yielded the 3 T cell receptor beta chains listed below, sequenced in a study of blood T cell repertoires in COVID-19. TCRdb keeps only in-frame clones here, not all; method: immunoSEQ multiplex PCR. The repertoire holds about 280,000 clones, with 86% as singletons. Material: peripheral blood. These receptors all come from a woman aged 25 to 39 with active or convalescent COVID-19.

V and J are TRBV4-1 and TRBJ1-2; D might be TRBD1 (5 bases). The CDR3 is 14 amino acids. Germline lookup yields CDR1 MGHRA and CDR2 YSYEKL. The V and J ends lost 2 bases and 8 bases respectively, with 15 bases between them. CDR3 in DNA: TGCGCCAGCAGCCAACCAGCCGGCGGGGGAGGCTACACCTTC. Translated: CASSQPAGGGGYTF.

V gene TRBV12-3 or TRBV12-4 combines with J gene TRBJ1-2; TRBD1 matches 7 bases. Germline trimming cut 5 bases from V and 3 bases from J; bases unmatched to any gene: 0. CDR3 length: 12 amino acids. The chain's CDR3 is CASSDRDYGYTF. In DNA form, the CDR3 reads TGTGCCAGCAGTGACAGGGACTATGGCTACACCTTC.

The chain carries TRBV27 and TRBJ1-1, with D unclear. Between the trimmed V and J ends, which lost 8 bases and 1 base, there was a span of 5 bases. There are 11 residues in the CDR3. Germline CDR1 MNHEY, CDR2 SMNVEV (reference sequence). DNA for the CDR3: TGTGCCAGCTACAGGAACACTGAAGCTTTCTTT. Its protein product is CASYRNTEAFF.